What follows describes a single TCR beta chain. These data belong to a study of blood T cells in healthy people across ages. CDR3 length equals 16 residues. V lost 2 bases to trimming and J lost 4 bases, with 17 bases between them. CDR1 SGHTA and CDR2 FQGNSA come from the germline V gene. A second 7 to 11 cycle PCR used barcoded and J-beta primers. TCRdb reprocessed the 5' RACE reads with MiXCR, giving one entry per CDR3 protein. The data show fewer than 700,000 distinct CDR3 sequences, around 48% seen once. The origin of this receptor is an elderly man in good health. The chain has TRBV7-2 and TRBJ1-1; D unclear. Sequencing was performed on blood. The chain's CDR3 is CASSLTPDTTLTEAFF. CDR3 DNA sequence: TGTGCCAGCAGCTTAACGCCAGACACAACTCTCACTGAAGCTTTCTTT.